This T cell receptor beta chain comes out of a study of regulatory T cells in long-lasting Graves disease. Study-level background: Patients met the persistent Graves' disease definition after over 5 years of antithyroid drugs with positive TSH receptor antibodies.

General study findings and limits: Persistent disease was associated with favored TRBV28 usage and with favored use of TRBJ1-2 and TRBJ2-5.

The time point was: persistent/refractory GD, antithyroid drugs over 5 years with positive TRAb. From RNA extracted from PBMCs, the TCR library was made. Tubes containing EDTA received around 9.9 milliliters of drawn peripheral blood. J lost 0 bases, V lost 5 bases, and 4 bases had no gene match. The CDR3 loop spans 15 amino acids. The germline V gene encodes CDR1 MNHEY and CDR2 SVGEGT. Construction of TCR beta libraries relied on iRepertoire HTBI primers and on Arm-PCR targeting CDR3 regions. As processed by the authors: The samples yielded 62 TRBV and some 15 TRBJ segments. TCRdb used MiXCR to reprocess the multiplex PCR reads, holding one entry per CDR3 protein. These V and J calls derive from TCRdb rather than the authors' analysis. The table includes 500,000 to 700,000 distinct CDR3 sequences, about 30% detected once. As for this clonotype: What it recognizes is unknown.

The chain joins TRBV6-2 or TRBV6-3 to TRBJ2-3; TRBD2 agrees at 8 bases. The source of this sequence is a female donor with Graves disease. The material sequenced was peripheral blood mononuclear cells (PBMCs), taken when the disease was refractory, from a patient treated with antithyroid drugs. The CDR3 reads CASSETSVSTDTQYF. The CDR3 region has the DNA TGTGCCAGCAGTGAGACTAGCGTTAGCACAGATACGCAGTATTTT.